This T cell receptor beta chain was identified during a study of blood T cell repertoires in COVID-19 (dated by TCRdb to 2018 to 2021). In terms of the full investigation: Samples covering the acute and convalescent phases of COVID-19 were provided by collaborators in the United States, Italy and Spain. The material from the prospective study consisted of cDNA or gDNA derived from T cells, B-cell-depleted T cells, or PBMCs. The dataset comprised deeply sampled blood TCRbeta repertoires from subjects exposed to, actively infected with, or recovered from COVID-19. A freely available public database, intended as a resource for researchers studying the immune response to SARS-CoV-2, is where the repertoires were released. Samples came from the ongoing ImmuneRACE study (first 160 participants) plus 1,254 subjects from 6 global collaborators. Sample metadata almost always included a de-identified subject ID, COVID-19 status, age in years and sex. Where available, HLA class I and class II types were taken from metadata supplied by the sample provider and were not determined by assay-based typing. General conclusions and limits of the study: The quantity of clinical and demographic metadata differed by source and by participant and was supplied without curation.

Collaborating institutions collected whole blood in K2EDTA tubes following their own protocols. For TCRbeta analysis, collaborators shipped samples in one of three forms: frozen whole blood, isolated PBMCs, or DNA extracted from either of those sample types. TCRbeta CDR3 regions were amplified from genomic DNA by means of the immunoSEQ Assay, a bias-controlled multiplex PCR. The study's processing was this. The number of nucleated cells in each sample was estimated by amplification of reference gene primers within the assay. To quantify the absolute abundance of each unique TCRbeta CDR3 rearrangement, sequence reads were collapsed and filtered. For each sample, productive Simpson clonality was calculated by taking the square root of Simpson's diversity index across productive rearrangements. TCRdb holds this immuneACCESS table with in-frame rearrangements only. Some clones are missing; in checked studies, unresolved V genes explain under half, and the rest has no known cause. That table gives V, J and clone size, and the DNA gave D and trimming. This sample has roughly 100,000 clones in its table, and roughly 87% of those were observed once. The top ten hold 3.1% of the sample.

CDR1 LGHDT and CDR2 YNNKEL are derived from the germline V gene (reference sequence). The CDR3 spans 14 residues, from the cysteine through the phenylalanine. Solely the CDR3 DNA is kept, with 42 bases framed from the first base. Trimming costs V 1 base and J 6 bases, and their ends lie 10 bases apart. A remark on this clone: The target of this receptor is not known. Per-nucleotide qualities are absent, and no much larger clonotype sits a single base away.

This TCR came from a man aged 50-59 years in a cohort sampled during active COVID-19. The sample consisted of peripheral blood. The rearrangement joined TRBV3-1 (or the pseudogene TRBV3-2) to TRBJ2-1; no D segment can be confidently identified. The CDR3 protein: CASSQGTTLNEQFF. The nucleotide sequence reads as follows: TGTGCCAGCAGCCAAGGAACTACCCTCAATGAGCAGTTCTTC.